Reported below is one T cell receptor beta chain. The sample originates from a study of OX40 agonist ivuxolimab in advanced cancers. CDR3 length: 15 residues. Trimming removed 1 base at V and 0 bases at J, with 7 bases between. Germline V CDR1 and CDR2: LNHNV, YYDKDF (reference sequence). Sequencing was performed with immunoSEQ multiplex PCR; in TCRdb, only in-frame clones are kept and a portion is missing. In the table there are 70,000 or so clones, about 88% of which are singletons. This chain links TRBV15 with TRBJ1-3; D not certain. The sequence came from an adult with an advanced solid tumor such as melanoma, head and neck, liver or kidney cancer. The source was CD4+ or CD8+ T cells sorted from blood, collected in a trial of the OX40 agonist ivuxolimab. CDR3 DNA: TGTGCCACCAGCAGAGTCGGAAACTCTGGAAACACCATATATTTT. Its translation is CATSRVGNSGNTIYF.